A single sample gave rise to the 18 T cell receptor beta chains below, sequenced in a study of identifying expanded T cells in peripheral blood (dated by TCRdb to 2018 to 2020). Library method: the immunoSEQ multiplex PCR assay. TCRdb mirrors the immuneACCESS table, restricted to in-frame sequences. Some clones are absent from its copies; in checked studies, under half trace to an unresolved V gene, and the reason for the others is unknown. For this sample there are fewer than 130,000 clones; approximately 90% appear just once. The ten largest clones represent approximately 16% of the sample. The sample consisted of blood. The receptors derive from a person between 18 and 75 years old in good health.

J is TRBJ1-6 and V is TRBV30; 10 bases align to TRBD1. There are 15 residues in the CDR3. Germline trimming cut 0 bases from V and 8 bases from J; bases unmatched to any gene: 4. Germline CDR1 reads GTSNPN; CDR2 reads SVGIG (reference sequence). The CDR3 is CAWSVGGTGDSPLHF. CDR3 DNA: TGTGCCTGGAGTGTGGGGGGGACAGGGGATTCACCCCTCCACTTT.

This sequence joins TRBV9 and TRBJ2-2, with no clear D. V was shortened by 0 bases and J by 7 bases, with 7 bases between the two germline ends. The CDR3 spans 13 residues. Per the germline V gene, CDR1 is SGDLS and CDR2 is YYNGEE. CDR3 coding DNA: TGTGCCAGCAGCGTAGTTAGTAGCGGGGAGCTGTTTTTT. It translates to CASSVVSSGELFF.

This chain uses TRBV7-6 with TRBJ2-7, with D maybe TRBD2 (6 bases). The length of the CDR3 is 14 residues. Trimming removed 1 base at V and 2 bases at J, with 9 bases between. Germline V gives CDR1 SGHVS, CDR2 FNYEAQ. CDR3 in amino acids: CASSLGLGAYEQYF. CDR3 coding DNA: TGTGCCAGCAGCTTAGGACTAGGGGCCTACGAGCAGTACTTC.

The rearrangement joins TRBV18 to TRBJ2-3; 10 bases line up with TRBD2. The J segment lost 0 bases and the V segment lost 3 bases, leaving 6 bases of the junction unmatched. The germline V gene encodes CDR1 KGHSH and CDR2 LQKENI. The CDR3 is 17 amino acids. CDR3 DNA: TGTGCCAGCTCACCCCGGACTAGCGGATCTAGCACAGATACGCAGTATTTT. It encodes CASSPRTSGSSTDTQYF.

The chain carries TRBV29-1 and TRBJ1-1; D is uncertain. Looked up from germline, CDR1 is SQVTM and CDR2 is ANQGSEA. The CDR3 consists of 14 residues. V lost 1 base, J lost 1 base, and 10 bases lay in between. CDR3 region: CSVEGRERNTEAFF. CDR3 bases: TGCAGCGTTGAAGGAAGGGAGAGGAACACTGAAGCTTTCTTT.

This clone was observed a few times. The J gene is TRBJ2-2, the V gene TRBV5-6; D gene ambiguous. The CDR3 is made up of 12 amino acids. Germline CDR1 is SGHDT and CDR2 is YYEEEE. Trimming cost V 3 bases and J 5 bases, with 5 bases left between them. The CDR3 spells CASSSSTGELFF. Written as DNA, the CDR3 is TGTGCCAGCAGCTCCTCAACCGGGGAGCTGTTTTTT.

This rearrangement joins TRBV5-5 to TRBJ1-1; D ambiguous. The V end was cut by 1 base, the J end by 3 bases, with 10 bases between. This CDR3 region has 14 residues. Germline CDR1 SGHKS, CDR2 YYEKEE (reference sequence). CDR3 in DNA: TGTGCCAGCAGCTTGCTGACATCCTACACTGAAGCTTTCTTT. Its protein is CASSLLTSYTEAFF.

This chain uses TRBV9 with TRBJ1-1; D gene uncertain. V shed 4 bases and J shed 7 bases, with 8 bases lying between them. Per the germline V gene, CDR1 is SGDLS and CDR2 is YYNGEE. The CDR3 has 11 amino acids. CDR3 DNA sequence: TGTGCCAGCAGCTCCGGGATTGAAGCTTTCTTT. Translating it yields CASSSGIEAFF.

The V call is TRBV7-2, the J call TRBJ2-3; the match to TRBD2 covers 16 bases. The germline CDR1 and CDR2 sequences are SGHTA and FQGNSA. This CDR3 has 18 amino acids. Trimming at V came to 5 bases and at J to 5 bases, leaving 10 bases not matched to a gene. CDR3 in DNA: TGTGCCAGCAGCCCGGGACTAGCGGGGGGGCACCCCATAGATACGCAGTATTTT. This sequence encodes CASSPGLAGGHPIDTQYF.

The gene calls are TRBV20-1 and TRBJ2-1; D call uncertain. V was pared by 8 bases and J by 5 bases, with 10 bases between. CDR1 is DFQATT, CDR2 SNEGSKA, per germline (reference sequence). There are 11 residues in the CDR3. The DNA of the CDR3 is TGCAGTCCCAACTATGACAATGAGCAGTTCTTC. Translation gives CSPNYDNEQFF.

V is TRBV2 and J is TRBJ2-7; D gene uncertain. This CDR3 spans 10 amino acids. V gave up 4 bases and J gave up 6 bases, with 4 bases separating them. Germline V gene sequence: CDR1 SNHLY, CDR2 FYNNEI. For the CDR3, the DNA is TGTGCCAGCAGTGGCTTCGAGCAGTACTTC. This translates into CASSGFEQYF. Looking up the rest from reference TRBV2 and TRBJ2-7 gives the full variable domain: EPEVTQTPSHQVTQMGQEVILRCVPISNHLYFYWYRQILGQKVEFLVSFYNNEISEKSEIFDDQFSVERPDGSNFTLKIRSTKLEDSAMYFCASSGFEQYFGPGTRLTVT.

The chain joins TRBV29-1 to TRBJ2-3, with 14 bases that match TRBD2. The CDR3 length is 15 residues. Trimming at V came to 4 bases and at J to 3 bases, leaving 3 bases not matched to a gene. Germline lookup yields CDR1 SQVTM and CDR2 ANQGSEA. The CDR3 DNA reads TGCAGCGTTGGACTAGCGGGGGGGCCGACAGATACGCAGTATTTT. Its protein is CSVGLAGGPTDTQYF.

The chain couples TRBV12-5 to TRBJ1-2; perhaps TRBD1 as D (5 bases). This CDR3 is 14 amino acids long. Germline CDR1 and CDR2: LGHNT and FRNRAP. V was pared by 0 bases and J by 4 bases, with 9 bases between. CDR3 in amino acids: CASGLVAGTYGYTF. CDR3 nucleotide sequence: TGTGCTAGTGGTTTGGTCGCCGGGACCTATGGCTACACCTTC.

The V call is TRBV28, the J call TRBJ1-3, with 11 bases matching TRBD1. Trimming at V came to 3 bases and at J to 0 bases, leaving 7 bases not matched to a gene. Germline values: CDR1 MDHEN, CDR2 SYDVKM. This CDR3 has 18 amino acids. CDR3 DNA: TGTGCCAGCAGTTTGGACCGCGGGACAGGGGGCTCTGGAAACACCATATATTTT. Its protein product is CASSLDRGTGGSGNTIYF.

V usage is TRBV6-5 and J usage is TRBJ1-4; D is perhaps TRBD1 (6 bases). This CDR3 has 12 residues. CDR1 is MNHEY and CDR2 is SVGAGI in the germline V gene. Trimming stripped 11 bases from V and 4 bases from J, with 11 bases between. CDR3 sequence (DNA): TGTGCCTCGGGACAAGTTAATGAAAAACTGTTTTTT. The encoded protein is CASGQVNEKLFF.

The rearrangement uses TRBV5-1 and TRBJ1-2; D may be TRBD1 (5 bases). The germline V and J ends were trimmed by 0 bases and 6 bases, with 15 bases remaining between them. The V gene's germline CDR1 is SGHRS and CDR2 YFSETQ. CDR3 length: 15 residues. CDR3 sequence: CASSLALDSDDGYTF. The DNA of the CDR3 is TGCGCCAGCAGCTTGGCTCTAGACAGTGATGATGGCTACACCTTC. The full variable domain, its missing parts supplied by reference TRBV5-1 and TRBJ1-2, is KAGVTQTPRYLIKTRGQQVTLSCSPISGHRSVSWYQQTPGQGLQFLFEYFSETQRNKGNFPGRFSGRQFSNSRSEMNVSTLELGDSALYLCASSLALDSDDGYTFGSGTRLTVV.

V usage is TRBV6-6 and J usage is TRBJ1-2; maybe TRBD1 (6 bases). Trimming pared 7 bases from V and 3 bases from J, leaving 6 bases between. The CDR3 has 11 amino acids. Germline V gene data show CDR1 as MNHNY and CDR2 as SVGAGI (reference sequence). Written as DNA, the CDR3 is TGTGCCAGCAAGGGGGACTATGGCTACACCTTC. Its protein is CASKGDYGYTF.

The chain couples TRBV27 to TRBJ2-5; D may correspond to TRBD1 or TRBD2 (5 bases each). This CDR3 is built from 14 residues. CDR1 is MNHEY, CDR2 SMNVEV, per germline (reference sequence). V dropped 5 bases and J dropped 0 bases, with 10 bases sitting between them. This chain's CDR3 is CASSRGVYQETQYF. Here the CDR3 DNA reads TGTGCCAGCAGTCGAGGGGTTTACCAAGAGACCCAGTACTTC.